This T cell receptor (beta chain) stems from a study of shared clonotypes between healthy human individuals. Assay used: immunoSEQ multiplex PCR; TCRdb lists only in-frame clones, some missing. Of about 300,000 clones listed, around 74% were seen once; the top ten hold about 9.4%. Study-level results: Rarefaction demonstrated incomplete sorted-subset sequencing despite large depth.

This clone was recorded only once. Its target is unknown. The CDR3 has 14 amino acids. V lost 8 bases and J lost 3, with 13 bases in between. Germline lookup yields CDR1 ENHRY and CDR2 SYGVKD. Sequenced sample: memory CD4+ T cells sorted from blood. Subset noted: CD45RA-negative fraction. This chain uses TRBV10-3 with TRBJ2-2; the D call may be TRBD1 or TRBD2 (5 bases each). This sequence was found in a man in his thirties or forties in good health. In nucleotides, the CDR3 is TGTGCCATCGGAGGCAGGGTCCACACCGGGGAGCTGTTTTTT. Translation: CAIGGRVHTGELFF.